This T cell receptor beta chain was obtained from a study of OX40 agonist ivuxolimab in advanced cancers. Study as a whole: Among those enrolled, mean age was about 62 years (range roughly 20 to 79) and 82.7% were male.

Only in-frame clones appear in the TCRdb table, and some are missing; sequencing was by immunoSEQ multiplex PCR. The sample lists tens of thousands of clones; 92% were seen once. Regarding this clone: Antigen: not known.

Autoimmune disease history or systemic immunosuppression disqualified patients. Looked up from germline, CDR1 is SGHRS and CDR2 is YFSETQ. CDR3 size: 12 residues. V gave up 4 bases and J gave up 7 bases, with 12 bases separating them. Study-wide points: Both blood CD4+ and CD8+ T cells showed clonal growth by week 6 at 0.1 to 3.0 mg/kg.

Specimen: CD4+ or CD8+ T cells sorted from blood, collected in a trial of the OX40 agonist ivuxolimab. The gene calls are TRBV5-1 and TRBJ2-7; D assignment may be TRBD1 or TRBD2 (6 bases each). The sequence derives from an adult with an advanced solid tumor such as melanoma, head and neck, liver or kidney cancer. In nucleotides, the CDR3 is TGCGCCAGCAGCCCCGGGGGCAGGGAGCAGTACTTC. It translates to CASSPGGREQYF.